This T cell receptor beta chain is drawn from a study of cytomegalovirus exposure and HLA in healthy donors. The PCR ran on 60 Vbeta and 13 Jbeta primers. Clones were read by immunoSEQ multiplex PCR, and TCRdb kept only the in-frame ones, dropping some. The sample lists a few hundred thousand clones, about nine tenths seen once, with 1.7% in the top ten. The germline CDR1 and CDR2 sequences are SGDLS and YYNGEE. This CDR3 comprises 14 residues. The junction had 9 bases not matched to a gene; V was cut back by 5 bases and J by 5 bases. The sequenced sample consisted of PBMCs. The receptor was isolated from a girl aged 2 to 10 in good health and CMV-seronegative. The rearrangement joins TRBV9 to TRBJ2-7, with 8 positions matching TRBD2. The CDR3 is CASSGGLALDEQYF. The CDR3 nucleotides read TGTGCCAGCAGTGGCGGACTAGCCCTTGACGAGCAGTACTTC.